The 8 T cell receptor beta chains listed next were all sequenced from one sample in a study of CD8 T cells in ankylosing spondylitis. MiXCR, run by TCRdb on the 5' RACE reads, gives a single entry per CDR3 protein. The sample has 310,000 or so distinct CDR3 sequences; over 15% are singletons. Source material: blood, either unsorted or a sorted T cell fraction (not recorded which). These receptors all stem from a male donor with ankylosing spondylitis or in good health (not recorded which).

The chain couples TRBV10-2 to TRBJ2-7; no definite D call. This CDR3 contains 13 residues. The germline V gene encodes CDR1 WSHSY and CDR2 SAAADI. CDR3 coding DNA: TGCGCCAGTAGTGAGTCCACTCAAAGCGAGCAGTACGTC. Its protein is CASSESTQSEQYV.

The chain uses TRBV4-2 and TRBJ2-1, with a tentative D call TRBD1 (7 bases). Germline-derived CDR1 and CDR2 are LGHNA and YNFKEQ. The ends were cut back, 0 bases at V and 7 bases at J, with 13 bases in the middle. The CDR3 sequence is 15 residues long. The DNA for the CDR3 is TGTGCCAGCAGCCAAGAGGGTCCAGGGGGGAATGAGCAGTTCTTC. Translating gives CASSQEGPGGNEQFF.

The sample holds a few counts of this clonotype. The rearrangement links TRBV9 to TRBJ2-1; 14 nucleotides match TRBD2. The junction had 6 bases not matched to a gene; V was cut back by 3 bases and J by 7 bases. CDR1 is SGDLS, CDR2 YYNGEE, per germline. The CDR3 length is 16 residues. In nucleotides, the CDR3 is TGTGCCAGCAGCGCCCTAGGGACTAGCGGGAGTAATGAGCAGTTCTTC. It encodes CASSALGTSGSNEQFF.

This clonotype was detected a few times. The gene calls are TRBV10-3 and TRBJ2-3; no clear D gene. Trimming pared 6 bases from V and 1 base from J, leaving 11 bases between. Germline V gene data show CDR1 as ENHRY and CDR2 as SYGVKD. The CDR3 spans 14 residues. CDR3 loop: CAIRESGGTDTQYF. The CDR3 nucleotides are TGTGCCATCAGGGAATCAGGAGGCACAGATACGCAGTATTTT.

The J gene is TRBJ2-7, the V gene TRBV18; D is ambiguous. Germline assignment: CDR1 KGHSH and CDR2 LQKENI. This CDR3 region has 14 residues. Trimming left V 0 bases short and J 1 base short, with 7 bases between. In DNA form, the CDR3 reads TGTGCCAGCTCACCACCGGGGATGTCCTACGAGCAGTACGTC. This codes for CASSPPGMSYEQYV.

This clonotype was counted a few times. V is TRBV20-1 and J is TRBJ2-5; TRBD2 matches 8 bases. J gave up 5 bases and V 4 bases, and 12 bases lay outside the gene matches. The CDR3 is made up of 15 amino acids. Germline V gives CDR1 DFQATT, CDR2 SNEGSKA (reference sequence). This chain's CDR3 is CSATPTGGRWETQYF. The CDR3 coding sequence is TGCAGTGCTACCCCTACGGGCGGGAGGTGGGAGACCCAGTACTTC.

This clonotype was seen a few times. The chain joins TRBV3-1 to TRBJ1-1; 7 bases map to TRBD1. J lost 2 bases, V lost 4 bases, and 4 bases had no gene match. The CDR3 totals 14 residues. Germline assignment: CDR1 LGHDT and CDR2 YNNKEL (reference sequence). CDR3: CASSPRDRNTEAFF. DNA of the CDR3: TGTGCCAGCAGCCCGAGGGACAGAAACACTGAAGCTTTCTTT.

This clonotype was detected a few times. The chain employs TRBV28 and TRBJ2-5, with D perhaps TRBD2 (5 bases). Trimming took 5 bases from V and 2 from J, leaving 12 bases between them. The CDR3 covers 14 residues. Germline V lookup: CDR1 MDHEN, CDR2 SYDVKM. The CDR3 reads CASSPEVYQETQYF. CDR3 sequence (DNA): TGTGCCAGCAGTCCGGAGGTTTATCAAGAGACCCAGTACTTC.